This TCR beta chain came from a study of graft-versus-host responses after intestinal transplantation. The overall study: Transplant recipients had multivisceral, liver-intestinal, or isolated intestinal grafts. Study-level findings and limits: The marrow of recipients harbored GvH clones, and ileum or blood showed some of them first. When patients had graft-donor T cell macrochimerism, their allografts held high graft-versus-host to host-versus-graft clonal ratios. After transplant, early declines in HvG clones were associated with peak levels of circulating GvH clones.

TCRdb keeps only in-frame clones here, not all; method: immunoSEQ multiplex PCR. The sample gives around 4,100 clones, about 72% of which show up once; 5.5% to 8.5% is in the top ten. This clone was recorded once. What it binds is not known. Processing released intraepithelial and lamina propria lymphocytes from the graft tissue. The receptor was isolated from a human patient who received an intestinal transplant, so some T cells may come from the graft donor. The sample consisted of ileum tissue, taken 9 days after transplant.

The CDR3 protein is CASSVDGGQGTDTQYF. Written as DNA, the CDR3 is TGTGCCAGCAGCGTAGATGGTGGACAGGGAACAGATACGCAGTATTTT. The rearrangement joins TRBV9 to TRBJ2-3; TRBD1 matches 8 bases. CDR3 length: 16 residues. The V gene end was trimmed by 0 bases and the J gene end by 3 bases; junction bases not matched to a gene: 6. Per the germline V gene, CDR1 is SGDLS and CDR2 is YYNGEE.